This T cell receptor (beta chain) was sequenced during a study of HIV-infected patients and healthy controls (dated by TCRdb to the mid-2010s). Background for the entire study: The question the study tested was whether immune perturbation and reconstitution could be captured by deep TCR repertoire sequencing of small blood samples from HIV patients. Here is what the overall study found, with its caveats: The apparent post-therapy recovery of the Gini index in HIV-infected patients was not reproduced in size-matched repertoire data. Only sixteen HIV-infected individuals were processed, which the authors considered a major limit on how widely the findings apply. MAIT cell alpha-chain CDR3s were present at high frequency in healthy controls but severely depleted in HIV+ repertoires. Donor HLA types were not determined in the study. Comparisons were complicated by unequal numbers of distinct sequences between patients and controls, and rare events from HIV-infected data were overweighted by size-matching. During therapy, HIV-associated CDR3s significantly decreased in frequency, while CMV-associated CDR3s did not change significantly, though most became more frequent. HIV-infected repertoires showed significantly elevated mean Gini indices relative to controls, which possibly reflects oligoclonality. Compared with controls, HIV-infected patients showed significantly different mean usage of eight alpha and eight beta V genes. The use of whole blood limited sequencing depth and precluded separation of the dynamics of distinct T-cell subpopulations. The observed differences in diversity could not be explained by the slight differences in age and sex profiles between the study cohorts. Compared with untreated HIV+ repertoires, healthy control repertoires had roughly threefold more distinct CDR3s and higher Shannon diversity. Alpha-beta chain pairing was not determined in the samples. Both the Jaccard index and the count of highly shared sequences showed that healthy controls shared more CDR3s between individuals than HIV+ patients did.

Whole blood was used without cell fractionation, so all unsorted peripheral T cells were reflected in the repertoire. Ten uninfected healthy donors were sampled as controls, and four of these ten donors were sampled twice about twelve weeks apart. A roughly 2.5 ml sample of peripheral blood was drawn into Tempus tubes for RNA extraction. Residual genomic DNA was removed with the TURBO-DNase kit and globin mRNA was depleted with GLOBINclear. At least ten counts were recorded for this clonotype. Its antigen target is currently unknown. No clone much larger than this one lies a single base away; base qualities are absent. Inclusive of the bounding cysteine and phenylalanine, the CDR3 is 12 residues long. The CDR3 DNA has 36 bases and is translated from base 1. CDR1 and CDR2 (LGHDT, YNNKEL) derive from the germline V gene (reference sequence). Trimming at the junction amounts to 5 bases on V and 5 bases on J, and the germline ends lie 7 bases apart.

500 ng RNA was reverse transcribed with SuperScript III using primers against the alpha and beta constant regions. Separate alpha and beta chain libraries were generated by chain-specific third strand synthesis with multiplexing indices. To avoid primer bias, the protocol used one single primer pair to amplify every rearrangement within a chain, and the protocol also attached molecular barcodes to each cDNA molecule. Purified cDNA was ligated with T4 RNA Ligase 1 onto a 5' RACE adapter bearing a random hexamer and the SP2 sequencing primer site. The authors primed second strand synthesis from the SP2 site with Phusion polymerase and used slow temperature ramps to favor optimal annealing. Each molecule's 12-nucleotide barcode consisted of two random hexamer sequences, both added before amplification and joined together. A brief initial PCR introduced P5 and P7 adapter elements together with a second index, and a roughly 23-cycle amplification PCR using P5s and P7 primers was subsequently performed. In total the libraries went through roughly 29 PCR cycles, after which the libraries were quantified on a Qubit, sized on a Bioanalyzer, and diluted to approximately 4.2 nM. Normalized libraries were sequenced on an Illumina MiSeq with 2 x 250 paired-end kits. Reverse transcription reactions underwent purification over MinElute columns, with elution into 10 ul Tris-Cl. A 1:1 ratio of AMPure XP beads was used to clean the adapter ligations after they had run for around 25 hours at 16 degrees C. As for the authors' bioinformatics: Demultiplexed FASTQ files were processed with a modified Decombinator that output V, J, insert and barcode information. Sequences that shared a barcode but differed from the dominant sequence were discarded as errors, and original cDNA molecules were estimated by counting barcodes clustered at Levenshtein distance 3. Downstream analyses used R packages ineq, vegan, igraph and RCytoscape, with IMGT nomenclature and CDR3 definitions. The authors computed V gene usage over distinct sequences and counted each TCR a single time to avoid skew from clonal expansion. Similarity networks connected unique CDR3 amino acid sequences within a donor whenever two sequences differed by a single Levenshtein edit. Published HIV-specific CDR3s (92 alpha, 702 beta) and CMV-specific CDR3s (under 14 alpha, over 200 beta) were assembled and queried against the repertoires. Random subsampling to size-matched repertoires showed patients' decreased diversity was not caused by their lower sequence numbers. TCRdb reanalyzed the raw reads on its own, using fastp at Q25 for trimming and MiXCR for clone calling, and kept in-frame beta chains. Entries are consolidated by CDR3 protein sequence, retaining the most common genes and DNA. TCRdb, rather than the study authors, made the V and J calls. The sample table holds 15,000 to 20,000 distinct CDR3 sequences, of which 10% were seen once. The biggest ten clones account for 3.1% of the sample.

The sample taken for sequencing was blood. This clonotype was sampled from an adult in good health. Recombination joined TRBV3-1 with TRBJ2-1; the D gene remains uncertain. CDR3 sequence: CASSTLNNEQFF. The DNA sequence is TGTGCCAGCAGCACACTAAACAATGAGCAGTTCTTC.